The entry that follows covers one TCR beta chain sequence. The antigen is undetermined. The entirety of the isolated RNA underwent reverse transcription, so expressed TCRB transcripts were sequenced. Produced via immunoSEQ multiplex PCR; TCRdb's table is partial and in-frame only. The profile shows about 400,000 clones, roughly 12% of them singletons. Cells sorted by CD45RO/CCR7/CD25/CD127/CD95/CD27 comprised CD4+ naive, central memory, regulatory and stem cell-like memory cells. The data stem from a study of beta chain features in type 1 diabetes. Study findings and constraints: Shortening of TCRB CDR3s, moderate but significant, appeared in all four CD4+ subsets of Type 1 diabetes patients.

The CDR3 is 14 amino acids. Looked up from germline, CDR1 is SGHTA and CDR2 is FQGNSA. Trimming left V 7 bases short and J 0 bases short, with 12 bases between. The TCR was taken from a woman between 18 and 29 years old with type 1 diabetes. The V and J genes are TRBV7-2 and TRBJ2-5; D is unresolved. The sample taken for sequencing was naive CD4+ T cells from blood. The CDR3 loop reads CASTTDTYQETQYF. CDR3 in DNA: TGTGCCAGCACCACCGACACATACCAAGAGACCCAGTACTTC.